These 8 T cell receptor beta chains came from one sample sequenced in a study of beta chain features in type 1 diabetes. Expressed TCRB transcripts got sequenced, as all isolated RNA was reverse transcribed. The assay was immunoSEQ multiplex PCR, and TCRdb's table has in-frame clones only and misses some. The sample carries 900,000 or so clones, roughly 17% recorded once. Material: naive CD4+ T cells from blood. Receptors were obtained from a woman aged 18-30 years in good health.

Comment on this clone: The sample has other DNA sequences that encode this CDR3 too. The CDR3 loop reads CASSPGGGNQPQHF. The CDR3 DNA sequence: TGTGCCAGCAGCCCTGGGGGGGGCAATCAGCCCCAGCATTTT. The chain employs TRBV7-2 and TRBJ1-5; TRBD1 is a possible D gene (5 bases). Germline CDR1 SGHTA, CDR2 FQGNSA. CDR3 size: 14 residues. V was clipped by 5 bases and J by 2 bases, with 10 bases between them. The full variable domain, in which reference TRBV7-2 and TRBJ1-5 provide the parts outside the CDR3, is GAGVSQSPSNKVTEKGKDVELRCDPISGHTALYWYRQSLGQGLEFLIYFQGNSAPDKSGLPSDRFSAERTGGSVSTLTIQRTQQEDSAVYLCASSPGGGNQPQHFGDGTRLSIL.

This chain uses TRBV18 with TRBJ2-1; no clear D gene. V was shortened by 3 bases and J by 2 bases, with 14 bases between the two germline ends. CDR3 size: 16 residues. Germline CDR1 is KGHSH and CDR2 is LQKENI. Here the CDR3 reads CASSPHPPTTYNEQFF. DNA for the CDR3: TGTGCCAGCTCACCTCATCCCCCGACAACCTACAATGAGCAGTTCTTC.

V usage is TRBV6-1 and J usage is TRBJ1-1; weak D call: TRBD1 (5 bases). Trimming shortened V by 2 bases and J by 4 bases, and 11 bases separated the two germline ends. CDR1 and CDR2 from the germline V gene are MNHNS and SASEGT. This CDR3 is built from 14 residues. The CDR3 spells CASSEPGRVTEAFF. CDR3 nucleotide sequence: TGTGCCAGCAGTGAACCGGGCAGGGTCACTGAAGCTTTCTTT.

The gene calls are TRBV29-1 and TRBJ2-3; D is ambiguous. Trimming pared 4 bases from V and 5 bases from J, leaving 13 bases between. The CDR3 runs 13 residues. Germline loops: CDR1 SQVTM, CDR2 ANQGSEA. CDR3: CSVGPGELDTQYF. In nucleotides, the CDR3 is TGCAGCGTTGGCCCTGGGGAATTAGATACGCAGTATTTT.

This chain connects TRBV7-9 to TRBJ2-2, with 7 nucleotides matching TRBD1. This CDR3 comprises 13 residues. CDR1 is SEHNR and CDR2 is FQNEAQ in the germline V gene (reference sequence). The ends lost 8 bases at V and 1 base at J; junction bases unmatched: 1. CDR3 DNA: TGTGCCAGCCGGGACAGGAACACCGGGGAGCTGTTTTTT. Translating gives CASRDRNTGELFF.

For the CDR3, the DNA is TGTGCCAGCGGCCCCGGGGGGACAGCTAATGTTAAAGAGCAGTTCTTC. Translated, it gives CASGPGGTANVKEQFF. V is TRBV27 and J is TRBJ2-1; D may correspond to TRBD1 or TRBD2 (7 bases each). In germline, CDR1 is MNHEY, CDR2 SMNVEV (reference sequence). Trimming left V 8 bases short and J 10 bases short, with 27 bases between. The length of the CDR3 is 16 residues.

This clone was seen a handful of times. The rearrangement uses TRBV18 and TRBJ2-5, with TRBD2 as a possible D gene (6 bases). CDR1 and CDR2 (germline): KGHSH, LQKENI. The CDR3 runs 13 residues. The V end lost 3 bases, the J end lost 5 bases, and 10 bases lay between the germline ends. The CDR3 loop is CASSPLATETQYF. The CDR3 DNA is TGTGCCAGCTCACCCCTAGCGACGGAGACCCAGTACTTC.

The rearrangement uses TRBV7-2 and TRBJ2-2; 7 nucleotides line up with TRBD1. The V and J ends lost 6 bases and 4 bases, in that order; junction bases with no gene match: 8. Germline loops: CDR1 SGHTA, CDR2 FQGNSA. The CDR3 totals 15 residues. The CDR3 loop reads CASRIDRVGTGELFF. DNA for the CDR3: TGTGCCAGCAGGATAGACAGGGTTGGCACCGGGGAGCTGTTTTTT.